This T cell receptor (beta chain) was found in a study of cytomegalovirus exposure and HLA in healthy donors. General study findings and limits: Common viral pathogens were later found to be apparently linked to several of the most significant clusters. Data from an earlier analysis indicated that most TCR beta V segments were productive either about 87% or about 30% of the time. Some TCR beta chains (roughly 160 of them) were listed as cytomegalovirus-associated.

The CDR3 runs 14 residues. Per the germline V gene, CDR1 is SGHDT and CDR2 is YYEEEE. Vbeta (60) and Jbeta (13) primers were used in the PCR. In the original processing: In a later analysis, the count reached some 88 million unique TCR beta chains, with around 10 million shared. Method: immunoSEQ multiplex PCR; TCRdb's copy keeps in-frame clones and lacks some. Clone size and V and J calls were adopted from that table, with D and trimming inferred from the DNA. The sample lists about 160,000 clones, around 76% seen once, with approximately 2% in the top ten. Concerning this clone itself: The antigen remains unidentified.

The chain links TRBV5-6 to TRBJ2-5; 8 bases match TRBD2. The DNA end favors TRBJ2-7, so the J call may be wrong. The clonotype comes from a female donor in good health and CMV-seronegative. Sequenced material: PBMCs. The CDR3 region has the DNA TGTGCCAGCAGCTCTCACGGGGGGGCCCTCGAGCAGTACTTC. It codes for CASSSHGGALEQYF.